A selection of T cell receptor beta chains follows, all from one sample in a study of cytomegalovirus exposure and HLA in healthy donors. TCRdb's copy holds only in-frame clones and misses some; the assay was immunoSEQ multiplex PCR. This table has some 130,000 clones, around 80% appearing once. The sequenced sample consisted of PBMCs. These receptors were taken from a man aged 25 to 40 in good health and CMV-seropositive. CDR3s include the opening cysteine and the closing phenylalanine or tryptophan. The order of the fields is clone size, D gene, V gene, J gene, CDR3 DNA, CDR3 protein. A D gene is named only where the DNA matches it firmly. Size is omitted from some rows. Given values are once, few, many or a class for expanded clones.

-	-	TRBV5-4	TRBJ1-2	TGTGCCAGCAGCTTGGATCGTGCACTTTTTTCTAACTATGGCTACACCTTC	CASSLDRALFSNYGYTF
once	TRBD1	TRBV5-6	TRBJ1-4	TGTGCCAGCAGCCCGGACAGGCTGCGCGGGACTAATGAAAAACTGTTTTTT	CASSPDRLRGTNEKLFF
-	TRBD2	TRBV11-3	TRBJ2-7	TGTGCCAGCAGCTTAGGCGGACTAGCGGGAGGATCCGAGCAGTACTTC	CASSLGGLAGGSEQYF
-	TRBD1	TRBV7-2	TRBJ2-7	TGTGCCAGCAGCTTCTCCGGACAGGGGGGCTACGAGCAGTACTTC	CASSFSGQGGYEQYF
-	TRBD1	TRBV29-1	TRBJ1-1	TGCAGCGTTCGGACAGGGAAAAACACTGAAGCTTTCTTT	CSVRTGKNTEAFF
-	TRBD2	TRBV10-3	TRBJ2-7	TGTGCCATCAGAGGGGGACTAGCGGGTTCCTACGAGCAGTACTTC	CAIRGGLAGSYEQYF
-	TRBD2	TRBV5-1	TRBJ2-3	TGCGCCAGCAGCCCATTGACTAGCGGGCCCAGCACAGATACGCAGTATTTT	CASSPLTSGPSTDTQYF
many	TRBD1	TRBV25-1	TRBJ2-7	TGTGCCAGCAGTCCTTCGACAGGGGTTTCCGAGCAGTACTTC	CASSPSTGVSEQYF
-	TRBD1	TRBV27	TRBJ1-4	TGTGCCAGCAGTTCATCCGGGACAGGGAGATTGGTAGAAAAACTGTTTTTT	CASSSSGTGRLVEKLFF
-	-	TRBV7-9	TRBJ2-7	TGTGCCAGCAGCTCACTCTACGAGCAGTACTTC	CASSSLYEQYF
-	-	TRBV18	TRBJ2-1	TGTGCCAGCTCACCTGGCAGCGGAAACAATGAGCAGTTCTTC	CASSPGSGNNEQFF
-	-	TRBV2	TRBJ2-3	TGTGCCAGCAGCGGGTTCTCGCCAGATACGCAGTATTTT	CASSGFSPDTQYF
-	TRBD1	TRBV19	TRBJ1-2	TGTGCCAGTAGTATCGTAAGACCGGGACAGAAACACTATGGCTACACCTTC	CASSIVRPGQKHYGYTF
-	TRBD2	TRBV6-5	TRBJ2-1	TGTGCCAGCAGTTACCAAGCGGGATTCTATGAGCAGTTCTTC	CASSYQAGFYEQFF
-	-	TRBV6-1	TRBJ1-2	TGTGCCAGCACTCTTCTTTCGGGGGGAATCCGGGGCTACACCTTC	CASTLLSGGIRGYTF
-	-	TRBV7-2	TRBJ2-5	TGTGCCAGCAGCTTAGGGGGCAGGGAAGAGACCCAGTACTTC	CASSLGGREETQYF
-	-	TRBV19	TRBJ2-4	TGTGCCAGTAGTATAGTGGCCGAGGGGGTTAAAAACATTCAGTACTTC	CASSIVAEGVKNIQYF
-	TRBD1	TRBV5-1	TRBJ1-1	TGCGCCAGCAGATCAGGGGGCGGGGTGAACACTGAAGCTTTCTTT	CASRSGGGVNTEAFF
-	-	TRBV2	TRBJ2-7	TGTGCCAGTAGCCCTAGGGGGAACCACGAGCAGTACTTC	CASSPRGNHEQYF
-	TRBD2	TRBV7-9	TRBJ2-1	TGTGCCAGCAGCGTCTCGGGACTATACAATGAGCAGTTCTTC	CASSVSGLYNEQFF
-	TRBD1	TRBV7-3	TRBJ2-7	TGTGCCAGCAGCCAGGACAGGGCGGGGCATGAGCAGTACTTC	CASSQDRAGHEQYF
once	TRBD1	TRBV29-1	TRBJ2-1	TGCAGCGTCCGACAGGGCTTAAGCTCCTACAATGAGCAGTTCTTC	CSVRQGLSSYNEQFF
-	-	TRBV27	TRBJ1-3	TGTGCCAGCAGCCTGAGGGGGGGCGGGGGAAACACCATATATTTT	CASSLRGGGGNTIYF
-	TRBD1	TRBV28	TRBJ1-2	TGTGCCAGCACCTTAGCCCCCGGGACAGGGGGGGGCTACACCTTC	CASTLAPGTGGGYTF
few	-	TRBV11-3	TRBJ2-3	TGTGCCAGCAGCTTGACAGGTTCCACAGATACGCAGTATTTT	CASSLTGSTDTQYF
-	TRBD2	TRBV5-6	TRBJ2-1	TGTGCCAGCATTCCGCTACTAGCGGGAGGGCGAGATGGTGAGCAGTTCTTC	CASIPLLAGGRDGEQFF
-	TRBD1	TRBV5-1	TRBJ1-4	TGCGCCAGCAGCTTGGGACAGGGAAATGAAAAACTGTTTTTT	CASSLGQGNEKLFF
-	-	TRBV10-2	TRBJ2-2	TGCGCCAGCAGTATCGGGAACACCGGGGAGCTGTTTTTT	CASSIGNTGELFF
-	TRBD1	TRBV15	TRBJ2-3	TGTGCCACCAGCAGAGAATCGGCCTTAAAGGGGGCCACAGATACGCAGTATTTT	CATSRESALKGATDTQYF
-	-	TRBV19	TRBJ2-1	TGTGCCAGTAGTCCTTGGGGGCGTGGCTCCTACAATGAGCAGTTCTTC	CASSPWGRGSYNEQFF
-	TRBD2	TRBV5-1	TRBJ2-7	TGCGCCAGCAGCTTGGAGCTAGCGGGGGGGCGGGGCTACGAGCAGTACTTC	CASSLELAGGRGYEQYF
-	TRBD1	TRBV6-5	TRBJ2-3	TGTGCCAGCAGTTACTCGGAAGGGGGCGGAGATACGCAGTATTTT	CASSYSEGGGDTQYF
-	-	TRBV5-4	TRBJ1-2	TGTGCCAGCACCAACCCGACAGAAACGATCTATGGCTACACCTTC	CASTNPTETIYGYTF
-	-	TRBV27	TRBJ2-1	TGTGCCAGCAGTGCCCCTAGTGTGCATACTTATGAGCAGTTCTTC	CASSAPSVHTYEQFF
-	-	TRBV7-9	TRBJ2-7	TGTGCCAGCAGTTTCGCCCCCGGCGGGGAGACCTACGAGCAGTACTTC	CASSFAPGGETYEQYF
-	-	TRBV2	TRBJ2-5	TGTGCCAGCAGTGAATTGTATCAGACCCAGTACTTC	CASSELYQTQYF
-	TRBD1	TRBV5-1	TRBJ1-3	TGCGCCAGCAGCTCGACAGGGTTTGGAAACACCATATATTTT	CASSSTGFGNTIYF
-	-	TRBV28	TRBJ2-7	TGTGCCAGCAGGGGGTCGGACACCTCCTACGAGCAGTACTTC	CASRGSDTSYEQYF
-	TRBD1	TRBV5-3	TRBJ2-2	TGTGCCAGAAGCGGGGACAGCTCGAACACCGGGGAGCTGTTTTTT	CARSGDSSNTGELFF
-	-	TRBV7-2	TRBJ2-6	TGTGCCAGCAGCTTTCGGGACACACGATCCTCTGGGGCCAACGTCCTGACTTTC	CASSFRDTRSSGANVLTF
-	-	TRBV4-1	TRBJ1-5	TGCGCCAGCAGCCAAGATTTATCAGGGGCCGATCTTAGCAATCAGCCCCAGCATTTT	CASSQDLSGADLSNQPQHF
-	-	TRBV27	TRBJ2-1	TGTGCCAGCAGTTTCCCGGGTAATGAGCAGTTCTTC	CASSFPGNEQFF
-	-	TRBV6-1	TRBJ2-1	TGTGCCAGCAGTGTGACTAGTTGGGAGGTCGATGAGCAGTTCTTC	CASSVTSWEVDEQFF
-	TRBD1	TRBV2	TRBJ1-1	TGTGCCAGCAGTGAAGGACAGGGGTATCTTATTGAAGCTTTCTTT	CASSEGQGYLIEAFF
-	-	TRBV5-1	TRBJ1-2	TGCGCCAGCAGCCTAGGGGAAGGTGGCTACACCTTC	CASSLGEGGYTF
once	TRBD2	TRBV7-3	TRBJ2-2	TGTGCCAGCAGCCGTCTAGCGGGGGCGAACACCGGGGAGCTGTTTTTT	CASSRLAGANTGELFF
-	-	TRBV11-2	TRBJ1-5	TGTGCCAGCAGCCGTGGGGGCGTTAGCAATCAGCCCCAGCATTTT	CASSRGGVSNQPQHF
-	TRBD1	TRBV6-5	TRBJ1-4	TGTGCCAGCAGCTACCGCCGGGACAGACTTGAAAAACTGTTTTTT	CASSYRRDRLEKLFF
-	TRBD2	TRBV6-6	TRBJ2-1	TGTGCCAGCGGGGGGGTAGCGGGGGGCCCGAGGGAGCAGTTCTTC	CASGGVAGGPREQFF
-	TRBD1	TRBV9	TRBJ1-5	TGTGCCAGCAGCGCCGGACAGGGGAGCAATCAGCCCCAGCATTTT	CASSAGQGSNQPQHF
-	-	TRBV14	TRBJ1-2	TGTGCCAGCAGCCCATTCGAAGCAAACTATGGCTACACCTTC	CASSPFEANYGYTF
-	-	TRBV5-1	TRBJ2-3	TGCGCCAGCAGCTTGGAAGAGGGGGGTCGGGAGGCGCAGTATTTT	CASSLEEGGREAQYF
-	TRBD2	TRBV4-1	TRBJ2-1	TGCGCCAGCAGCCCTAGCGGGGGGTCCTACAATGAGCAGTTCTTC	CASSPSGGSYNEQFF
-	TRBD1	TRBV7-9	TRBJ2-3	TGTGCCAGCAGCTTATGGACAGGGGCCTCCCGCACAGATACGCAGTATTTT	CASSLWTGASRTDTQYF
-	-	TRBV6-1	TRBJ2-7	TGTGCCAGCAGCCAAACTTACGAGCAGTACTTC	CASSQTYEQYF